The clone carrying this T cell receptor (beta chain) was detected once. Antigen specificity is unknown. Amplification yielded TCR beta CDR3 regions, with RNA transcripts as the source. During a first-round RT-PCR of the TCR CDR3, the HTBI primer set was used. TCRdb ran MiXCR on the multiplex PCR reads and lists one entry per CDR3 protein. The sample comprises over 650,000 distinct CDR3 sequences, just under 45% of which are singletons, and about 7.7% rests with the top ten. Uncontrolled infection, other autoimmune disease, pregnancy or lactation barred patients from enrollment. The CDR3 consists of 14 residues. CDR1 MNHEY and CDR2 SMNVEV come from the germline V gene (reference sequence). The V and J ends lost 0 bases and 8 bases respectively, with 13 bases between them. This entry is derived from a study of T cells in Graves' hyperthyroidism and ophthalmopathy. Findings and caveats of the study: Ophthalmopathy and stable hyperthyroidism were separated by a 13 V-J model. Ophthalmopathy was identified by the model a median about 6.8 months ahead of onset. The majority of expanded thyroid clonotypes above 0.001 also appeared in blood.

This receptor was identified in an adult man with Graves' disease, either hyperthyroidism or ophthalmopathy (not recorded which). This chain uses TRBV27 with TRBJ1-1; TRBD1 is a possible D gene (5 bases). The sample taken for sequencing was peripheral blood or thyroid tissue (not recorded which). CDR3 region: CASSLSVQGAEAFF. The CDR3 bases are TGTGCCAGCAGTTTATCGGTGCAGGGCGCGGAAGCTTTCTTT.